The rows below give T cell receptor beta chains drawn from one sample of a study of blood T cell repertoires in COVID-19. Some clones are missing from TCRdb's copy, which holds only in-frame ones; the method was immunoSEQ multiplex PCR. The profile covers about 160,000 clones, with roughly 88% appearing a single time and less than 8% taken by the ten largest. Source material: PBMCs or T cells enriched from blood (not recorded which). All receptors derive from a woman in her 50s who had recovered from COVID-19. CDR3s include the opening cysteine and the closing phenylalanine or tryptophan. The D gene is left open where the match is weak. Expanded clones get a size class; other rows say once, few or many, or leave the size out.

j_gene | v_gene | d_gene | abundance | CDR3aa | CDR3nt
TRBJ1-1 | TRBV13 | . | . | CASMDKNTEAFF | TGTGCCAGCATGGACAAGAACACTGAAGCTTTCTTT
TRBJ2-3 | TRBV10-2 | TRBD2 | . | CASRMSGGTDTQYF | TGCGCCAGCAGAATGAGCGGGGGCACAGATACGCAGTATTTT
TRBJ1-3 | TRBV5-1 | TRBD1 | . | CASSSQGANTIYF | TGCGCCAGCAGCTCACAGGGGGCAAACACCATATATTTT
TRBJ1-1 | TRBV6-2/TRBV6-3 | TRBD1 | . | CASSYPTGGRTEAFF | TGTGCCAGCAGTTACCCGACAGGGGGTCGCACTGAAGCTTTCTTT
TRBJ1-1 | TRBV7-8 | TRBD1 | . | CASSLAAGDRMNTEAFF | TGTGCCAGCAGCTTAGCCGCTGGGGACAGGATGAACACTGAAGCTTTCTTT
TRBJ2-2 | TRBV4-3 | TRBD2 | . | CASSQDQLAGGLAGELFF | TGCGCCAGCAGCCAAGATCAACTAGCGGGGGGGTTGGCCGGGGAGCTGTTTTTT
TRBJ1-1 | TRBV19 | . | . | CASSIYTEAFF | TGTGCCAGTAGTATCTACACTGAAGCTTTCTTT
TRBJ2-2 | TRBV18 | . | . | CASSPSAGQITGELFF | TGTGCCAGCTCACCTAGTGCGGGACAGATAACCGGGGAGCTGTTTTTT
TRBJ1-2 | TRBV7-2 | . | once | CASSPRGVGYGYTF | TGTGCCAGCAGCCCCCGGGGGGTTGGCTATGGCTACACCTTC
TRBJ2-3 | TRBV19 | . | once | CATHPPRGDTQYF | TGTGCCACCCACCCCCCCCGGGGGGATACGCAGTATTTT
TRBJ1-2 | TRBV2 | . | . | CASSEAQGVDGYTF | TGTGCCAGCAGTGAAGCCCAGGGTGTCGATGGCTACACCTTC
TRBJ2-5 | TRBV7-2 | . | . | CASRAGETQYF | TGTGCCAGCAGGGCGGGGGAGACCCAGTACTTC
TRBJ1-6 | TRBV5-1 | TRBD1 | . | CASSFWDRDDSPLHF | TGCGCCAGCAGCTTTTGGGACAGGGACGATTCACCCCTCCACTTT
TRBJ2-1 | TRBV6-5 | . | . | CASSQRSAYNEQFF | TGTGCCAGCAGTCAGCGGAGCGCCTACAATGAGCAGTTCTTC
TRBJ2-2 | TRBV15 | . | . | CATQDRHLNTGELFF | TGTGCCACCCAAGATAGACACTTGAACACCGGGGAGCTGTTTTTT
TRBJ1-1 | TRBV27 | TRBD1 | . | CASSQTGVNTEAFF | TGTGCCAGCAGTCAAACAGGGGTGAACACTGAAGCTTTCTTT
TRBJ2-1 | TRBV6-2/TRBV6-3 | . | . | CASSTTGRGLEQFF | TGTGCCAGCAGCACGACAGGGCGGGGTTTGGAGCAGTTCTTC
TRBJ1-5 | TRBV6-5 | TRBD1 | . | CASSRQGADQPQHF | TGTGCCAGCAGCAGACAGGGGGCCGATCAGCCCCAGCATTTT
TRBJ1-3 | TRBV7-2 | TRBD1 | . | CASSFGQGAGNTIYF | TGTGCCAGCAGCTTTGGACAGGGCGCCGGAAACACCATATATTTT
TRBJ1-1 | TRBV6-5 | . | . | CASALSRNTEAFF | TGTGCCAGTGCCCTCTCTAGGAACACTGAAGCTTTCTTT
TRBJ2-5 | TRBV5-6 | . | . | CASTGGPGRRETQYF | TGTGCCTCTACGGGGGGCCCGGGCCGCCGGGAGACCCAGTACTTC
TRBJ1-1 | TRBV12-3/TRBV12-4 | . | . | CAAGVNTEAFF | TGTGCCGCGGGAGTGAACACTGAAGCTTTCTTT
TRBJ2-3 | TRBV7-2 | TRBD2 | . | CASSLAGGKTDTQYF | TGTGCCAGCAGCTTAGCGGGGGGGAAGACAGATACGCAGTATTTT
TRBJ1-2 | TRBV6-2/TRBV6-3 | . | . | CASSYAQGGYTF | TGTGCCAGCAGCTATGCGCAGGGTGGCTACACCTTC
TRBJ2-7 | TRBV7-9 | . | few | CASSFTGYEQYF | TGTGCCAGCAGCTTTACAGGGTACGAGCAGTACTTC
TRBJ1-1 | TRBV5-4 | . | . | CASSRQGEAPEAFF | TGTGCCAGCAGCCGCCAAGGGGAGGCTCCTGAAGCTTTCTTT
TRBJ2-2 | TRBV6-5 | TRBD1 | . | CASRAGGTGELFF | TGTGCCAGCAGGGCAGGGGGCACCGGGGAGCTGTTTTTT
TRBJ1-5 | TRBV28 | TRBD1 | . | CASILGTGDQPQHF | TGTGCCAGCATACTAGGGACAGGAGATCAGCCCCAGCATTTT
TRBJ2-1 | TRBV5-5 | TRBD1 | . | CASSPDRGAEQFF | TGTGCCAGCAGCCCCGACAGGGGAGCTGAGCAGTTCTTC
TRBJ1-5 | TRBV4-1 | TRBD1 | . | CASSQDPGQGAKQPQHF | TGCGCCAGCAGCCAAGATCCGGGACAGGGGGCCAAGCAGCCCCAGCATTTT